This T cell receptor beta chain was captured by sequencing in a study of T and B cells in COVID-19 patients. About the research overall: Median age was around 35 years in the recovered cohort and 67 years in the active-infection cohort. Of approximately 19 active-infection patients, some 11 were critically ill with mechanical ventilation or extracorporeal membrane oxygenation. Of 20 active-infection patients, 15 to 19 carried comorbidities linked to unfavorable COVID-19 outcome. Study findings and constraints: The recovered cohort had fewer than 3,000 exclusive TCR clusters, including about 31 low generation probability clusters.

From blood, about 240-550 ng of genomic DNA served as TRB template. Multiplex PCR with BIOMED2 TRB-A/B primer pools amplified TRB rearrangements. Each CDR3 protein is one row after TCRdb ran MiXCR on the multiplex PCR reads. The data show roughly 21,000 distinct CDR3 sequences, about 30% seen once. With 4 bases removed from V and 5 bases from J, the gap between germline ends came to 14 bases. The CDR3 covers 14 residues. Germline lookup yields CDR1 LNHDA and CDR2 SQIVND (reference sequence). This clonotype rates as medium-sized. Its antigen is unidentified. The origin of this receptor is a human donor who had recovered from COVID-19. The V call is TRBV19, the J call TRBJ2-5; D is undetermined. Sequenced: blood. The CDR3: CASSTRHPGETQYF. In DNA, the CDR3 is TGTGCCAGTAGTACCCGACACCCCGGGGAGACCCAGTACTTC.